The 14 T cell receptor beta chains reported below all come from one sample, sequenced in a study of blood T cell repertoires in COVID-19. Some clones are missing from TCRdb's copy, which holds only in-frame ones; the method was immunoSEQ multiplex PCR. The data contain under 35,000 clones, approximately 91% of them singletons. Sequencing was carried out using peripheral blood. The receptors shown here come from a man in his 70s with active COVID-19.

V gene TRBV18 combines with J gene TRBJ2-7; a weak D match, TRBD1 (6 bases). Germline V gene data show CDR1 as KGHSH and CDR2 as LQKENI. V lost 4 bases, J lost 3 bases, and 10 bases lay in between. This CDR3 contains 13 residues. This CDR3 reads CASSRGTYYEQYF. Here the CDR3 DNA reads TGTGCCAGCTCACGAGGGACATACTACGAGCAGTACTTC.

The chain couples TRBV5-6 to TRBJ1-1; TRBD1 is a possible D gene (5 bases). The CDR3 covers 13 residues. Germline CDR1 SGHDT, CDR2 YYEEEE. The V end was cut by 4 bases, the J end by 6 bases, with 13 bases between. The CDR3 spells CASSLDRRPEAFF. CDR3 coding DNA: TGTGCCAGCAGCCTTGACAGAAGACCTGAAGCTTTCTTT.

This sequence joins TRBV9 and TRBJ2-3; weak D call: TRBD1 (6 bases). The germline V and J ends were trimmed by 3 bases and 2 bases, with 13 bases remaining between them. Germline V gene sequence: CDR1 SGDLS, CDR2 YYNGEE. The CDR3 spans 15 residues. This chain's CDR3 is CASSANTGFTDTQYF. CDR3 coding DNA: TGTGCCAGCAGCGCTAATACAGGGTTCACAGATACGCAGTATTTT. Full variable domain (rest looked up from reference TRBV9 and TRBJ2-3): DSGVTQTPKHLITATGQRVTLRCSPRSGDLSVYWYQQSLDQGLQFLIQYYNGEERAKGNILERFSAQQFPDLHSELNLSSLELGDSALYFCASSANTGFTDTQYFGPGTRLTVL.

This clone is classed as large (0.1 to 1%). The chain carries TRBV6-2 or TRBV6-3 and TRBJ2-7; 9 bases map to TRBD1. This CDR3 has 16 residues. V lost 1 base, J lost 6 bases, and 10 bases stayed unmatched. Per the germline V gene, CDR1 is MNHEY and CDR2 is SVGEGT. CDR3 in amino acids: CASSYLAEGQGSEQYF. The CDR3 DNA sequence: TGTGCCAGCAGTTACTTGGCTGAGGGACAGGGAAGCGAGCAGTACTTC.

The chain is built from TRBV3-1 (or the pseudogene TRBV3-2) and TRBJ1-1; D not resolved. The germline V gene has CDR1 LGHDT and CDR2 YNNKEL (reference sequence). The length of the CDR3 is 14 residues. The germline V and J ends were trimmed by 4 bases and 3 bases, with 12 bases remaining between them. The CDR3 DNA follows: TGTGCCAGCAGCCTGAGTCGCGGGGACACTGAAGCTTTCTTT. Its translation is CASSLSRGDTEAFF.

This chain links TRBV2 with TRBJ1-2; TRBD1 agrees at 7 bases. The CDR3 has 14 residues. The ends lost 6 bases at V and 4 bases at J; junction bases unmatched: 8. CDR1 SNHLY and CDR2 FYNNEI come from the germline V gene. The CDR3 reads CASREGQPVYGYTF. DNA of the CDR3: TGTGCCAGCAGGGAGGGACAGCCGGTCTATGGCTACACCTTC.

This chain joins TRBV10-1 and TRBJ2-7; TRBD1 might be the D (5 bases). V was shortened by 7 bases and J by 6 bases, with 13 bases between the two germline ends. The germline V gene has CDR1 WNHNN and CDR2 SYGVQD (reference sequence). The CDR3 runs to 12 residues. The CDR3: CASTPGQTEQYF. CDR3 bases: TGCGCCAGCACCCCTGGACAAACCGAGCAGTACTTC.

The chain combines TRBV4-3 with TRBJ1-1, with D possibly being TRBD1 (5 bases). Deletions cut 0 bases from V and 6 bases from J, with 14 bases between. Germline assignment: CDR1 LGHNA and CDR2 YSLEER. CDR3 size: 15 residues. CDR3 loop: CASSQENFGGSEAFF. DNA for the CDR3: TGCGCCAGCAGCCAAGAAAACTTCGGGGGATCTGAAGCTTTCTTT.

This clone was seen a few times. The V call is TRBV30, the J call TRBJ1-5; 7 bases are shared with TRBD1. The germline V gene has CDR1 GTSNPN and CDR2 SVGIG (reference sequence). This CDR3 is built from 15 residues. Losses at the gene ends were 0 bases for V and 7 bases for J; bases not matched to a gene: 9. Written as DNA, the CDR3 is TGTGCCTGGAGTGTTACCACAGGGGCCAGGCAGCCCCAGCATTTT. Its translation is CAWSVTTGARQPQHF.

The rearrangement links TRBV2 to TRBJ2-2; D gene unclear. V was shortened by 4 bases and J by 2 bases, with 8 bases between the two germline ends. Germline V gene data show CDR1 as SNHLY and CDR2 as FYNNEI. The CDR3 is made up of 14 amino acids. CDR3 nucleotides: TGTGCCAGCAGTGCAAGCATCAACACCGGGGAGCTGTTTTTT. Amino acids: CASSASINTGELFF.

The chain combines TRBV28 with TRBJ1-1; D gene unclear. The CDR3 spans 12 residues. CDR1 MDHEN and CDR2 SYDVKM come from the germline V gene. Trimming removed 5 bases at V and 1 base at J, with 5 bases between. The CDR3 region has the DNA TGTGCCAGCAGTCTAACGAACACTGAAGCTTTCTTT. This sequence encodes CASSLTNTEAFF.

This chain uses TRBV19 with TRBJ1-1; no clear D gene. This CDR3 is built from 13 residues. The germline V gene encodes CDR1 LNHDA and CDR2 SQIVND (reference sequence). Trimming removed 3 bases at V and 5 bases at J, with 10 bases between. The CDR3 nucleotides are TGTGCCAGTAGTATCCGCCGGGAAACTGAAGCTTTCTTT. Translating gives CASSIRRETEAFF.

The rearrangement joins TRBV7-3 to TRBJ2-7; 7 bases align to TRBD2. With 5 bases clipped from V and 6 bases from J, the junction kept 10 bases outside the gene matches. Looked up from germline, CDR1 is SGHTA and CDR2 is FQGTGA. This CDR3 comprises 14 residues. The CDR3: CASSPMGGGIEQYF. The CDR3, as DNA: TGTGCCAGCAGCCCAATGGGGGGAGGGATCGAGCAGTACTTC.

The chain recombines TRBV7-2 with TRBJ2-1; 7 nucleotides match TRBD1. CDR1 and CDR2 (germline): SGHTA, FQGNSA. V dropped 2 bases and J dropped 14; count of bases not matched to a gene: 9. The CDR3 runs 13 residues. DNA of the CDR3: TGTGCCAGCAGCTTAAGCAGCGAGCAGGGGGAGTTCTTC. As protein: CASSLSSEQGEFF.